The 5 T cell receptor beta chains below all came from one sample that was sequenced in a study of blood T cell repertoires in COVID-19 (dated by TCRdb to 2020 to 2022). The library was prepared using the immunoSEQ multiplex PCR assay. TCRdb holds this immuneACCESS table with in-frame rearrangements only. Some clones are missing; in checked studies, unresolved V genes explain under half, and the rest has no known cause. This sample gives 97,000 or so clones in total; around 90% of them show up just once. 2% to 2.5% of the sample goes to the ten largest clones. Sequenced: peripheral blood. These receptors were obtained from a man aged 45-65 years with active COVID-19.

This sequence joins TRBV6-5 and TRBJ1-3; TRBD1 matches 9 bases. J gave up 3 bases and V 0 bases, and 3 bases lay outside the gene matches. The CDR3 is made up of 16 amino acids. Germline V gene data show CDR1 as MNHEY and CDR2 as SVGAGI. CDR3 sequence: CASSYSGQGVGNTIYF. The CDR3 region has the DNA TGTGCCAGCAGTTACTCGGGACAGGGTGTTGGAAACACCATATATTTT.

The chain has TRBV15 and TRBJ1-2, with D possibly matching TRBD1 (6 bases). The CDR3 extends over 14 amino acids. Trimming shortened V by 0 bases and J by 8 bases, and 13 bases separated the two germline ends. Germline CDR1 and CDR2: LNHNV and YYDKDF (reference sequence). The CDR3: CATSREAGVPGYTF. The DNA for the CDR3 is TGTGCCACCAGCAGAGAGGCAGGGGTGCCCGGCTACACCTTC.

The V and J genes are TRBV19 and TRBJ1-2; D call uncertain. The V and J ends lost 0 bases and 8 bases respectively, with 13 bases between them. The germline V gene encodes CDR1 LNHDA and CDR2 SQIVND (reference sequence). The CDR3 has 14 amino acids. CDR3 sequence reads: CASSIDDNGGGYTF. In DNA form, the CDR3 reads TGTGCCAGTAGTATAGACGACAATGGAGGGGGCTACACCTTC.

The rearrangement uses TRBV5-6 and TRBJ2-3; 11 bases are shared with TRBD2. V lost 2 bases, J lost 7 bases, and 6 bases stayed unmatched. Per germline, CDR1 SGHDT and CDR2 YYEEEE. The CDR3 covers 15 residues. The CDR3 nucleotides read TGTGCCAGCAGCTTAGGTAGCGGGGGGGTGTATACGCAGTATTTT. This gives the protein CASSLGSGGVYTQYF.

The rearrangement joins TRBV7-2 to TRBJ1-1; 7 bases line up with TRBD1. The CDR3 has 14 amino acids. V dropped 4 bases and J dropped 4; count of bases not matched to a gene: 6. Germline values: CDR1 SGHTA, CDR2 FQGNSA. CDR3 bases: TGTGCCAGCAGCTCCCGACAGGGTCGCACTGAAGCTTTCTTT. It specifies CASSSRQGRTEAFF.